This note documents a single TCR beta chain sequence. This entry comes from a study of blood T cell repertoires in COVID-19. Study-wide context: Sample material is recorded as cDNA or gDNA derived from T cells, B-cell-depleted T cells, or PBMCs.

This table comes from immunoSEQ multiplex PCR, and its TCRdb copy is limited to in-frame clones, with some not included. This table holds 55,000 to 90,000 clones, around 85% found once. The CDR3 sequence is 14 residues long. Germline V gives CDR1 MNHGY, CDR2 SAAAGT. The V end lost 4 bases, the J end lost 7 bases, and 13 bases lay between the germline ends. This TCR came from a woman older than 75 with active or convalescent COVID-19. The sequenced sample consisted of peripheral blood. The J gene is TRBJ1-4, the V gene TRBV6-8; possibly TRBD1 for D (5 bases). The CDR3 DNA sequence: TGTGCCAGCAGTTCCGAGCCGGGACTTGAAAAACTGTTTTTT. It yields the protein CASSSEPGLEKLFF.